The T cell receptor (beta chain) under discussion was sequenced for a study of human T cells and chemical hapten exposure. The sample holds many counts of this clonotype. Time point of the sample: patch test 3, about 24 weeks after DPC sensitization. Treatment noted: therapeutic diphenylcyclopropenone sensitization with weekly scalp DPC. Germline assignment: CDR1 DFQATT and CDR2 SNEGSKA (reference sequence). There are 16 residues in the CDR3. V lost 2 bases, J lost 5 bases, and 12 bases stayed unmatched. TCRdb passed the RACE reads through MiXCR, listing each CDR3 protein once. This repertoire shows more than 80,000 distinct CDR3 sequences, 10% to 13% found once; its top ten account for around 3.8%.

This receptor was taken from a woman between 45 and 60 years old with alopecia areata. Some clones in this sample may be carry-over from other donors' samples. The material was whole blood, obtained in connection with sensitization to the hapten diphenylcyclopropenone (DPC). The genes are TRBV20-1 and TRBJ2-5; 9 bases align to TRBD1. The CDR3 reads CSARNPDRGRLETQYF. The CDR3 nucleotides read TGCAGTGCTAGAAACCCCGACAGGGGGAGGTTGGAGACCCAGTACTTC.